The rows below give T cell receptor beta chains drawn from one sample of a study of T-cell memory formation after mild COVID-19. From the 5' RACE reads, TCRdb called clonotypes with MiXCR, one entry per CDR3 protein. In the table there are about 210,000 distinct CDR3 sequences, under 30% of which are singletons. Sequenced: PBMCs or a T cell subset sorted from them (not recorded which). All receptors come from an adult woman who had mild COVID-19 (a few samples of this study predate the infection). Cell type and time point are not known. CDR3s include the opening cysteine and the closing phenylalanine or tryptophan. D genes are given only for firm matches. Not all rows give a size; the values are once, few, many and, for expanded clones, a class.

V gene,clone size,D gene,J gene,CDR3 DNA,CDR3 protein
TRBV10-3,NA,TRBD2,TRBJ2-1,TGTGCCATCAGTGCGGGTGTGGCTAGCGGACTCAATGAGCAGTTCTTC,CAISAGVASGLNEQFF
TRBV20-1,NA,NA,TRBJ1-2,TGCAGTGCTGGCAAAGGGACATTCTATGGCTACACCTTC,CSAGKGTFYGYTF
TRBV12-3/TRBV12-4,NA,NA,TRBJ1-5,TGTGCCAGCAGCCCCCGGGGAGTTGGGCAGCCCCAGCATTTT,CASSPRGVGQPQHF
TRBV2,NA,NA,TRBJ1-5,TGTGCCAGCAGTGCCTGGGTTCGCAATCAGCCCCAGCATTTT,CASSAWVRNQPQHF
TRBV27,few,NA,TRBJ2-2,TGTGCCAGCAGTTTAGAACAGTCAGGGGGGGACACCGGGGAGCTGTTTTTT,CASSLEQSGGDTGELFF
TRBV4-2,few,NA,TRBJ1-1,TGTGCCAGCAGCCAAGCCTATGCAGGGGTGGGAACTGAAGCTTTCTTT,CASSQAYAGVGTEAFF
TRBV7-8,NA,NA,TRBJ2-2,TGTGCCAGCAGCTTAGCGGCGGCGGGATACACCGGGGAGCTGTTTTTT,CASSLAAAGYTGELFF
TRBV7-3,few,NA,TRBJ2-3,TGTGCCAGCAGCATTCTCGACAGGCATAGCACAGATACGCAGTATTTT,CASSILDRHSTDTQYF
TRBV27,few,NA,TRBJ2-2,TGTGCCAGCAGTAAAGGAAACCCGAACACCGGGGAGCTGTTTTTT,CASSKGNPNTGELFF
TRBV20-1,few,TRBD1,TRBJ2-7,TGCAGTGTTAAGACAGGGTATTACTACGAGCAGTACTTC,CSVKTGYYYEQYF
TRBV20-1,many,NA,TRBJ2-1,TGCAGTGCTAGTGTGAGTGGCGTACCAAAGCAGTTCTTC,CSASVSGVPKQFF
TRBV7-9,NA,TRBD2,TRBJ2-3,TGTGCCAGCAGCACCGGGACTAGCGGGAGTCAAGATACGCAGTATTTT,CASSTGTSGSQDTQYF
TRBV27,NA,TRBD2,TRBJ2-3,TGTGCCAGCAGTCCCCGACTAGCGGGAAACTTCGGTCCGCAGTATTTT,CASSPRLAGNFGPQYF
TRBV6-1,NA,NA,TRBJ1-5,TGTGCCAGCAGCAGACAGGCCTATAGCAATCAGCCCCAGCATTTT,CASSRQAYSNQPQHF
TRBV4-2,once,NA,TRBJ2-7,TGTGCCAGCAGCCAAACGGAAGAGCAGTACTTC,CASSQTEEQYF
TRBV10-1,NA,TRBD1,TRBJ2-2,TGCGCCAGCAGTGATTGGGGAGGGACAGGGCACACCGGGGAGCTGTTTTTT,CASSDWGGTGHTGELFF
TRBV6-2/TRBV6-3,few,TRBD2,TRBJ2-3,TGTGCCAGCAGTTACTTGGTAGCGGGACCCACAGATACGCAGTATTTT,CASSYLVAGPTDTQYF
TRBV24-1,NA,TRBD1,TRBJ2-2,TGTGCCACCAGTCGGACAGGCGGGAACACCGGGGAGCTGTTTTTT,CATSRTGGNTGELFF
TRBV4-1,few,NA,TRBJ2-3,TGCGCCAGCAGCAACCCTCTAGCCTCGGATACGCAGTATTTT,CASSNPLASDTQYF
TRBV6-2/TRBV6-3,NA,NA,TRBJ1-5,TGTGCCAGCAGTTACAGGGGGAGCAATCAGCCCCAGCATTTT,CASSYRGSNQPQHF
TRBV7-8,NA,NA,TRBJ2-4,TGTGCCAGCAGCTTACGCGGGATAGCCAAAAACATTCAGTACTTC,CASSLRGIAKNIQYF
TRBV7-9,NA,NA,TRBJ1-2,TGTGCCAGCAGCCACGGGGGATCGGGCTATGGCTACACCTTC,CASSHGGSGYGYTF
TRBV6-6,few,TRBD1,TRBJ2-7,TGTGCCAGCAGTCAGGGACAGGGGAACTACGAGCAGTACTTC,CASSQGQGNYEQYF
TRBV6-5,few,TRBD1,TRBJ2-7,TGTGCCAGCAGTACCGGACAGGGGGTATCCGAGCAGTACTTC,CASSTGQGVSEQYF
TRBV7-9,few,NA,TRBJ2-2,TGTGCCAGCAGCCAAACAGGGACCGGGGAGCTGTTTTTT,CASSQTGTGELFF
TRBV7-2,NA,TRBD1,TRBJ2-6,TGTGCCAGCAGCTCCCATCGGACAGGGGGCGTAGCAGGGGCCAACGTCCTGACTTTC,CASSSHRTGGVAGANVLTF
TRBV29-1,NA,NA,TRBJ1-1,TGCAGCGTTAGCAGGGCGGAGGGGACTGAAGCTTTCTTT,CSVSRAEGTEAFF
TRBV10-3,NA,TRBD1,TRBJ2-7,TGTGCCATCAGCGTCGGGACAGGGGGAACCTACGAGCAGTACTTC,CAISVGTGGTYEQYF
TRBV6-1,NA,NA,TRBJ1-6,TGTGCCAGCAGTGAATACCCGGGACCGCGTAATTCACCCCTCCACTTT,CASSEYPGPRNSPLHF
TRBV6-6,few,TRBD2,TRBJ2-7,TGTGCCAGCAGCCCGACTAGCGGGAGACCCTACGAGCAGTACTTC,CASSPTSGRPYEQYF
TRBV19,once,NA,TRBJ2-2,TGTGCCAGTAGTATGAGGGAGACCGGGGAGCTGTTTTTT,CASSMRETGELFF
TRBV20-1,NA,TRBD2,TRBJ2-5,TGCAGTGCTAGGGAGGGTAGCGGGAGACAAGAGACCCAGTACTTC,CSAREGSGRQETQYF
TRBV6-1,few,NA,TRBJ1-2,TGTGCCAGCAGTACGGACACGTTCTATGGCTACACCTTC,CASSTDTFYGYTF
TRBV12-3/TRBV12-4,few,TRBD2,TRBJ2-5,TGTGCCAGCAGTTTGAGGCCGGGACTAGCGGGGGTTTATTCAGAGACCCAGTACTTC,CASSLRPGLAGVYSETQYF
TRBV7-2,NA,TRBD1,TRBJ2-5,TGTGCCAGCAGCCCCGGGACAGGGGTAGGGACAGAGACCCAGTACTTC,CASSPGTGVGTETQYF
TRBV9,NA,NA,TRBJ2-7,TGTGCCAGCAGCGTAACAGGGAGCTACGAGCAGTACTTC,CASSVTGSYEQYF
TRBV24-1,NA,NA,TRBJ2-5,TGTGCCACCAGTGGTGTCGTCGGGCAAGAGACCCAGTACTTC,CATSGVVGQETQYF
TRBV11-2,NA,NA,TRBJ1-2,TGTGCCAGCAGCTTAGATCGGTGGGAATCCTATGGCTACACCTTC,CASSLDRWESYGYTF
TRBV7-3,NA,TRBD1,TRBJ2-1,TGTGCCAGCAGCCCGGGACAGGGGTACCACAATGAGCAGTTCTTC,CASSPGQGYHNEQFF
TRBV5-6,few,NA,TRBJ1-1,TGTGCCAGCAGCTTGCTTCAAACCGATATGAACACTGAAGCTTTCTTT,CASSLLQTDMNTEAFF
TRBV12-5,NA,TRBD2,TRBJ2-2,TGTGCTAGTGGTTTGGTAATGGCGGGAGGTACCGGGGAGCTGTTTTTT,CASGLVMAGGTGELFF
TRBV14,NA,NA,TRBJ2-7,TGTGCCAGCAGCCAAGAGGGGTGGGGGCTTCCATCCTACGAGCAGTACTTC,CASSQEGWGLPSYEQYF
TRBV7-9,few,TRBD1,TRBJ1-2,TGTGCCAGCAGCTTAGCGGTTCCAGGGGGCGCTTACTATGGCTACACCTTC,CASSLAVPGGAYYGYTF
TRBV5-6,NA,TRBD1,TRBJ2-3,TGTGCCAGCAGCTTGGAGCCGGGACAGGGGACAGATACGCAGTATTTT,CASSLEPGQGTDTQYF
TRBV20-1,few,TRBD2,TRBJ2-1,TGCAGTGCTAGGGGCCGGAGGGGACTAGCGGTAAACAATGAGCAGTTCTTC,CSARGRRGLAVNNEQFF
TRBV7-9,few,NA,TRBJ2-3,TGTGCCAGCAGCTCTACGACGGGAGATTATGATACGCAGTATTTT,CASSSTTGDYDTQYF